One sample yielded the 3 T cell receptor beta chains listed below, sequenced in a study of blood T cell repertoires in COVID-19. Measured with immunoSEQ multiplex PCR; TCRdb has only the in-frame clones, and not every one. The data hold about 81,000 clones, with more than 75% observed a single time. Sequencing used peripheral blood. All receptors come from a man in his 60s with acute or convalescent COVID-19.

The table lists this clone with a few counts. This chain connects TRBV4-3 to TRBJ2-7; 7 nucleotides agree with TRBD2. Looked up from germline, CDR1 is LGHNA and CDR2 is YSLEER. This CDR3 contains 16 residues. The junction had 12 bases not matched to a gene; V was cut back by 4 bases and J by 3 bases. As DNA, the CDR3 is TGCGCCAGCAGCCCCTCGGCTAGCGGTGAACTCTACGAGCAGTACTTC. Encoded protein: CASSPSASGELYEQYF.

The chain recombines TRBV15 with TRBJ1-3; a possible D gene is TRBD1 (6 bases). The CDR3 contains 13 residues. The germline gives CDR1 LNHNV, CDR2 YYDKDF (reference sequence). The germline V and J ends were trimmed by 5 bases and 4 bases, with 9 bases remaining between them. The CDR3 coding sequence is TGTGCCACCAGCCAGGGGCAAGGAAACACCATATATTTT. This encodes CATSQGQGNTIYF. Using reference TRBV15 and TRBJ1-3 for the parts outside the CDR3, the full variable domain is DAMVIQNPRYQVTQFGKPVTLSCSQTLNHNVMYWYQQKSSQAPKLLFHYYDKDFNNEADTPDNFQSRRPNTSFCFLDIRSPGLGDTAMYLCATSQGQGNTIYFGEGSWLTVV.

The chain couples TRBV29-1 to TRBJ1-5; D remains unclear. Germline-derived CDR1 and CDR2 are SQVTM and ANQGSEA. The CDR3 spans 14 residues. V lost 4 bases to trimming and J lost 0 bases, with 10 bases between them. The chain's CDR3 is CSVVGVDSNQPQHF. For the CDR3, the DNA is TGCAGCGTTGTCGGTGTAGATAGCAATCAGCCCCAGCATTTT. Using reference TRBV29-1 and TRBJ1-5 for the parts outside the CDR3, the full variable domain is SAVISQKPSRDICQRGTSLTIQCQVDSQVTMMFWYRQQPGQSLTLIATANQGSEATYESGFVIDKFPISRPNLTFSTLTVSNMSPEDSSIYLCSVVGVDSNQPQHFGDGTRLSIL.